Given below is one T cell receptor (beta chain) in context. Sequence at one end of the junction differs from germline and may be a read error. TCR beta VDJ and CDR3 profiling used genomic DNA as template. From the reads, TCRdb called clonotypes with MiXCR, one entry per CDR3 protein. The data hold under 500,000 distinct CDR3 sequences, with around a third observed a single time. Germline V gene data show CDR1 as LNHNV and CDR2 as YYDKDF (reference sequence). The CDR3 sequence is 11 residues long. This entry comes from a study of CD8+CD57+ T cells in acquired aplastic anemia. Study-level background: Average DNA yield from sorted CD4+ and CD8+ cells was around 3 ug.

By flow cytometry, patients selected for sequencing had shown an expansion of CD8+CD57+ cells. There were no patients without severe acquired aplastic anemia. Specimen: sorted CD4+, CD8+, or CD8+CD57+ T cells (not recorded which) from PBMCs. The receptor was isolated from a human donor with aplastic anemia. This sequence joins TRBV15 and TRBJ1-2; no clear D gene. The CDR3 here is CATSRDSAGAF. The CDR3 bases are TGTGCCACCAGCAGAGATTCGGCGGGAGCCTTT.